The rows below give T cell receptor beta chains drawn from one sample of a study of T cell responses to AZD1222 COVID-19 vaccine. Assay: immunoSEQ multiplex PCR; the TCRdb copy retains only in-frame clones and omits some. The data contain more than 15,000 clones, nearly 90% of them seen just once; the ten biggest clones take up about 9.5%. The material was peripheral blood, obtained 28 days after the second AZD1222 dose. The source of these receptors is an adult who received the AZD1222 COVID-19 vaccine. CDR3s include the opening cysteine and the closing phenylalanine or tryptophan. Each record gives: clone size, V gene, D gene, J gene, CDR3 protein, CDR3 DNA. The D gene is left open where the match is weak. Size tells how often a clone was seen (once, few, many) or the class of an expanded clone, and some rows leave it out.

size: .
V: TRBV20-1
D: TRBD2
J: TRBJ2-1
CDR3: CSASRAGLAGYDEQFF
DNA: TGCAGTGCTAGTAGAGCGGGACTAGCGGGCTATGATGAGCAGTTCTTC

size: .
V: TRBV24-1
D: TRBD2
J: TRBJ2-1
CDR3: CATSDEGTSGYNEQFF
DNA: TGTGCCACCAGTGATGAAGGGACTAGCGGATACAATGAGCAGTTCTTC

size: .
V: TRBV4-1
D: .
J: TRBJ1-1
CDR3: CASSRGRVSGSNTEAFF
DNA: TGCGCCAGCAGCCGGGGCAGGGTTTCAGGGAGCAACACTGAAGCTTTCTTT

size: .
V: TRBV12-3/TRBV12-4
D: .
J: TRBJ1-2
CDR3: CASSSGPYGYTF
DNA: TGTGCCAGCAGTTCCGGGCCCTATGGCTACACCTTC

size: .
V: TRBV6-2/TRBV6-3
D: .
J: TRBJ1-1
CDR3: CASSLQGPTEAFF
DNA: TGTGCCAGCAGCCTACAGGGCCCCACTGAAGCTTTCTTT

size: .
V: TRBV9
D: .
J: TRBJ1-6
CDR3: CASSALLGSPLHF
DNA: TGTGCCAGCAGCGCCCTCCTCGGTTCACCCCTCCACTTT

size: .
V: TRBV12-3/TRBV12-4
D: .
J: TRBJ2-1
CDR3: CASSLPGLEQFF
DNA: TGTGCCAGCAGTTTGCCGGGCTTGGAGCAGTTCTTC

size: .
V: TRBV4-1
D: .
J: TRBJ1-6
CDR3: CASSQEVSPLHF
DNA: TGCGCCAGCAGCCAAGAAGTTTCACCCCTCCACTTT

size: once
V: TRBV3-1/TRBV3-2
D: .
J: TRBJ1-6
CDR3: CASSQEPTASPLHF
DNA: TGTGCCAGCAGCCAAGAACCCACGGCGTCACCCCTCCACTTT

size: few
V: TRBV2
D: .
J: TRBJ2-5
CDR3: CASRGPTPIQTQYF
DNA: TGTGCCAGCAGAGGTCCAACCCCTATTCAGACCCAGTACTTC

size: .
V: TRBV12-2
D: .
J: TRBJ2-1
CDR3: CASRAGTGAPNEQFF
DNA: TGTGCAAGTCGCGCCGGGACAGGGGCACCCAATGAGCAGTTCTTC

size: .
V: TRBV18
D: .
J: TRBJ2-2
CDR3: CASSQGLQNTGELFF
DNA: TGTGCCAGCTCGCAGGGACTGCAGAACACCGGGGAGCTGTTTTTT

size: .
V: TRBV30
D: TRBD2
J: TRBJ2-7
CDR3: CAWTSGYEQYF
DNA: TGTGCCTGGACTAGCGGCTACGAGCAGTACTTC

size: .
V: TRBV2
D: .
J: TRBJ1-6
CDR3: CASREGQWAPLHF
DNA: TGTGCCAGCAGGGAAGGACAGTGGGCACCCCTCCACTTT

size: .
V: TRBV2
D: TRBD1
J: TRBJ1-2
CDR3: CASSETGELRGYTF
DNA: TGTGCCAGCAGTGAAACAGGGGAATTGCGTGGCTACACCTTC

size: .
V: TRBV11-1
D: TRBD1
J: TRBJ1-2
CDR3: CASSMGQYYGFDF
DNA: TGTGCCAGCAGCATGGGACAGTACTATGGCTTTGACTTC

size: .
V: TRBV2
D: .
J: TRBJ2-2
CDR3: CASTGGSNTGELFF
DNA: TGTGCCAGCACCGGGGGTTCGAACACCGGGGAGCTGTTTTTT

size: .
V: TRBV6-5
D: .
J: TRBJ2-2
CDR3: CASSLEGTGELFF
DNA: TGTGCCAGCAGCCTGGAGGGCACCGGGGAGCTGTTTTTT

size: .
V: TRBV28
D: .
J: TRBJ2-1
CDR3: CASRSPTGVMYEQFF
DNA: TGTGCCAGCAGGTCTCCTACGGGGGTCATGTATGAGCAGTTCTTC

size: .
V: TRBV5-1
D: .
J: TRBJ2-7
CDR3: CASSPGGTNSYEQYF
DNA: TGCGCCAGCAGCCCCGGCGGGACGAACTCCTACGAGCAGTACTTC

size: .
V: TRBV27
D: TRBD1
J: TRBJ1-2
CDR3: CASSTLGQGYGYTF
DNA: TGTGCCAGCAGCACACTTGGACAGGGCTATGGCTACACCTTC

size: .
V: TRBV7-9
D: .
J: TRBJ1-6
CDR3: CASSSTLSRYNSPLHF
DNA: TGTGCCAGCAGCTCCACCTTAAGCCGATATAATTCACCCCTCCACTTT